These T cell receptor beta chains were read from a single sample in a study of T-cell memory formation after mild COVID-19. TCRdb independently ran MiXCR on the 5' RACE reads; one entry per CDR3 protein. The data show fewer than 600,000 distinct CDR3 sequences, about 20% seen once. Material: PBMCs or a T cell subset sorted from them (not recorded which). Receptor source: an adult woman who had mild COVID-19 (a few samples of this study predate the infection). Cell type and time point are not known. Both conserved end residues are part of each CDR3. D genes are given only for firm matches. Not all rows give a size; the values are once, few, many and, for expanded clones, a class.

j_gene	d_gene	abundance	v_gene	CDR3aa	CDR3nt
TRBJ1-5	.	.	TRBV6-2/TRBV6-3	CASSYRPPGQPQHF	TGTGCCAGCAGTTACCGTCCTCCGGGTCAGCCCCAGCATTTT
TRBJ2-5	TRBD1	.	TRBV27	CASSSWTGGQETQYF	TGTGCCAGCAGTTCCTGGACAGGGGGACAAGAGACCCAGTACTTC
TRBJ1-3	.	few	TRBV7-2	CASSLGRGRENTIYF	TGTGCCAGCAGCTTAGGACGGGGGCGGGAAAACACCATATATTTT
TRBJ1-3	.	.	TRBV4-1	CASSQWTAAGNTIYF	TGCGCCAGCAGCCAGTGGACAGCGGCTGGAAACACCATATATTTT
TRBJ2-7	TRBD1	few	TRBV4-1	CASSPGTTGGTYEQYF	TGCGCCAGCAGCCCGGGAACGACAGGGGGGACCTACGAGCAGTACTTC
TRBJ1-2	.	few	TRBV5-1	CASSLPGRGGYTF	TGCGCCAGCAGCCTCCCCGGGAGGGGAGGCTACACCTTC
TRBJ2-5	TRBD2	once	TRBV19	CASSIWGLAEETQYF	TGTGCCAGTAGTATATGGGGACTAGCAGAGGAGACCCAGTACTTC
TRBJ2-3	.	.	TRBV6-6	CASSYDGQIDTDTQYF	TGTGCCAGCAGTTACGACGGTCAGATCGACACAGATACGCAGTATTTT
TRBJ1-1	.	few	TRBV14	CASSLTGTFTEAFF	TGTGCCAGCAGTTTAACAGGGACGTTCACTGAAGCTTTCTTT
TRBJ2-5	.	.	TRBV20-1	CSARDPRGPETQYF	TGCAGTGCTAGAGATCCCAGGGGTCCAGAGACCCAGTACTTC
TRBJ2-3	TRBD1	.	TRBV12-3/TRBV12-4	CASSLAPGTATQYF	TGTGCCAGCAGTTTAGCGCCGGGGACAGCCACGCAGTATTTT
TRBJ2-6	.	.	TRBV27	CASSEWKGTGANVLTF	TGTGCCAGCAGTGAATGGAAGGGGACTGGGGCCAACGTCCTGACTTTC
TRBJ2-4	.	few	TRBV19	CASSIPGAKNIQYF	TGTGCCAGTAGTATTCCAGGGGCCAAAAACATTCAGTACTTC
TRBJ1-2	TRBD1	.	TRBV20-1	CSASDRGANYGYTF	TGCAGTGCTAGTGACAGGGGTGCTAACTATGGCTACACCTTC
TRBJ2-3	TRBD2	few	TRBV24-1	CATSGGTSEGSTQYF	TGTGCCACCAGCGGGGGGACTAGCGAGGGAAGTACGCAGTATTTT